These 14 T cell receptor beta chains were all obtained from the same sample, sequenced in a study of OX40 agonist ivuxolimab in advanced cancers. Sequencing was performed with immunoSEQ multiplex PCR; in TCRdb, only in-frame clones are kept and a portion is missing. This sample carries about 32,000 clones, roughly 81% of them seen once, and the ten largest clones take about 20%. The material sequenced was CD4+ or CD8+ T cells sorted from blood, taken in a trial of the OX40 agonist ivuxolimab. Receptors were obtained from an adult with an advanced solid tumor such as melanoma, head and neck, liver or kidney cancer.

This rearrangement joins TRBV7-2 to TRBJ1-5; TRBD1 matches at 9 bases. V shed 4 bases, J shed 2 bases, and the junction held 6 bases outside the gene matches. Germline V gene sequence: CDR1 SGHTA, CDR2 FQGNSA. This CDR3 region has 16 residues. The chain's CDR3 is CASSSLQGAGNQPQHF. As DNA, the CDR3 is TGTGCCAGCAGCTCGCTACAGGGGGCCGGCAATCAGCCCCAGCATTTT.

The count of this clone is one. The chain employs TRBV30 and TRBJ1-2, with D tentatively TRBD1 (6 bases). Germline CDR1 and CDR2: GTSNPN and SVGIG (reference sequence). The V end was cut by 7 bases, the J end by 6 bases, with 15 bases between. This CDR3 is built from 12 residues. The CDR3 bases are TGTGCCTCAAGCGGGGGGGCCGATGGCTACACCTTC. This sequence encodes CASSGGADGYTF.

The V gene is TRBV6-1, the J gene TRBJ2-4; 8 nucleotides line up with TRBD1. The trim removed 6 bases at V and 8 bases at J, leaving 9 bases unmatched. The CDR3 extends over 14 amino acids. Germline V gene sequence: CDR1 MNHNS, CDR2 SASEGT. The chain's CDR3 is CASSDQGASDIQYF. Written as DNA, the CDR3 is TGTGCCAGCAGCGATCAGGGGGCTAGCGACATTCAGTACTTC.

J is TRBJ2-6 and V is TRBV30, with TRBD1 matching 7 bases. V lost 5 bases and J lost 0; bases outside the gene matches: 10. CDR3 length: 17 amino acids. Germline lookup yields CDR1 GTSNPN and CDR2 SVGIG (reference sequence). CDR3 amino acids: CAWHRDRARSGANVLTF. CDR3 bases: TGTGCCTGGCACCGGGACAGAGCCCGCTCTGGGGCCAACGTCCTGACTTTC.

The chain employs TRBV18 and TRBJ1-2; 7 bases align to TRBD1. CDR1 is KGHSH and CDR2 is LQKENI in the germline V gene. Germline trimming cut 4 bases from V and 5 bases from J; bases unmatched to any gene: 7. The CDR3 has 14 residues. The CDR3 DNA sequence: TGTGCCAGCTCACGGGACAGCGGAGGGTATGGCTACACCTTC. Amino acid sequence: CASSRDSGGYGYTF.

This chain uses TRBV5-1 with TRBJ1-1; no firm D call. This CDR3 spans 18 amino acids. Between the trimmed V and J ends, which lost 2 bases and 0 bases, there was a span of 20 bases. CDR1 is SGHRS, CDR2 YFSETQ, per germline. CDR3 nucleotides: TGCGCCAGCAGCTTCAATGGCAGGCTAATAGGGATGAACACTGAAGCTTTCTTT. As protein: CASSFNGRLIGMNTEAFF.

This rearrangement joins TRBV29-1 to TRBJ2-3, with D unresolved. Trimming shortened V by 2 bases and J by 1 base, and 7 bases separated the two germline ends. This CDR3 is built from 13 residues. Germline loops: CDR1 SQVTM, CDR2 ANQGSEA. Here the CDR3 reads CSVERQGTDTQYF. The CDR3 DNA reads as TGCAGCGTTGAAAGGCAGGGCACAGATACGCAGTATTTT.

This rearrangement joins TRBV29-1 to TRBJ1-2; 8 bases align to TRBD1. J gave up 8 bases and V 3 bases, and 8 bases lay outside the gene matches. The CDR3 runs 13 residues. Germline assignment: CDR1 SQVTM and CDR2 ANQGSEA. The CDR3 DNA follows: TGCAGCGTTGATCCCGACAGGGGTGGCGGCTACACCTTC. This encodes CSVDPDRGGGYTF.

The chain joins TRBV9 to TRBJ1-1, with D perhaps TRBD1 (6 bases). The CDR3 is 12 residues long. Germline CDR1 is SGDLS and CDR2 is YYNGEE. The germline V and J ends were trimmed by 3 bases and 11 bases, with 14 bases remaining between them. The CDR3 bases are TGTGCCAGCAGCGGAGGGGGGGGACGCGCTTTCTTT. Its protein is CASSGGGGRAFF.

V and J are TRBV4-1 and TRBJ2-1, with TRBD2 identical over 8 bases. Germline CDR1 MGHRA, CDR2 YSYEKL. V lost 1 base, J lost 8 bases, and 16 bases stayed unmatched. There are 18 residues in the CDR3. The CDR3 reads CASSQGGGRRGAGDEQFF. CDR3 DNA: TGCGCCAGCAGCCAAGGGGGCGGTAGGCGGGGGGCGGGGGATGAGCAGTTCTTC.

CDR3 DNA sequence: TGTGCCTGGAGTAAAAATAGCAATCAGCCCCAGCATTTT. This encodes CAWSKNSNQPQHF. The chain couples TRBV30 to TRBJ1-5; the D is unclear. V shed 2 bases and J shed 0 bases, with 5 bases lying between them. Germline CDR1 GTSNPN, CDR2 SVGIG (reference sequence). The CDR3 runs 13 residues.

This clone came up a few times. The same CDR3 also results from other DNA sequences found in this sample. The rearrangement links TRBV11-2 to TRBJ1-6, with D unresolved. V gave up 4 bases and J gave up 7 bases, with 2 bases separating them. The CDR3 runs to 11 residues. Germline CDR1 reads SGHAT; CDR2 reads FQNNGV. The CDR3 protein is CASSSNSPLHF. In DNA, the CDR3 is TGTGCCAGCAGCTCAAATTCACCCCTCCACTTT.

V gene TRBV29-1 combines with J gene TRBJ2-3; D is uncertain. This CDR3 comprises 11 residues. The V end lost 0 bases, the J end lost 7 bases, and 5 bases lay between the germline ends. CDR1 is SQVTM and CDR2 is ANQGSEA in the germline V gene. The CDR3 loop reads CSVEEVYTQYF. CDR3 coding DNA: TGCAGCGTTGAAGAAGTCTATACGCAGTATTTT.

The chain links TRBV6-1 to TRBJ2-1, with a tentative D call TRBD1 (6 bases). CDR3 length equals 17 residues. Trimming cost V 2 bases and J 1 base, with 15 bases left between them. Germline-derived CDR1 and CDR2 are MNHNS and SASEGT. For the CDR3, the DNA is TGTGCCAGCAGTGAACGGCAGCGGCAGGGGTCCTACAATGAGCAGTTCTTC. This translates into CASSERQRQGSYNEQFF.